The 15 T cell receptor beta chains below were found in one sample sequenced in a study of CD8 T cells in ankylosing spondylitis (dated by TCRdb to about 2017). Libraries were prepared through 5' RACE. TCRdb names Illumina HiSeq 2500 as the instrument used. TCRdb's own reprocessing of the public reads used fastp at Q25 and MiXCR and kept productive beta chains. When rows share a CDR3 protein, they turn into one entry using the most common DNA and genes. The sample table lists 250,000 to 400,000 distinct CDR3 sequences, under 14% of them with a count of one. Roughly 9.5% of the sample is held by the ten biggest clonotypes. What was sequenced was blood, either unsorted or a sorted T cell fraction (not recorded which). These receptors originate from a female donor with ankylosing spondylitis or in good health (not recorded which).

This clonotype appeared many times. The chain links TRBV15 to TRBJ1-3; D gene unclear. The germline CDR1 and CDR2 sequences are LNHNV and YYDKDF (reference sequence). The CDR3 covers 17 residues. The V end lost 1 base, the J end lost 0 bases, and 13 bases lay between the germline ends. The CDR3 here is CATSRVEGGFSGNTIYF. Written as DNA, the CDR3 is TGTGCCACCAGCAGAGTCGAAGGAGGGTTCTCTGGAAACACCATATATTTT.

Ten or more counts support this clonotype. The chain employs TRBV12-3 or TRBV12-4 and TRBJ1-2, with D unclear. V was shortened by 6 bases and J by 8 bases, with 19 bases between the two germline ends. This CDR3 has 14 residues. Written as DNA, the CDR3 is TGTGCCAGCAGCCGAAACAGATGGGCCCGAGGCTACACCTTC. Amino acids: CASSRNRWARGYTF.

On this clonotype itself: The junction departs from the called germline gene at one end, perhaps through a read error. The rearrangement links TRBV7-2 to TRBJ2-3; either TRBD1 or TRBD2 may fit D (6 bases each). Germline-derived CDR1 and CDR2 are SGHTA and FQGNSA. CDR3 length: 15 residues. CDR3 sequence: CASSLGGPSTDTLYF. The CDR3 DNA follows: TGTGCCAGCAGCCTAGGGGGGCCCAGCACAGATACGCTGTATTTT.

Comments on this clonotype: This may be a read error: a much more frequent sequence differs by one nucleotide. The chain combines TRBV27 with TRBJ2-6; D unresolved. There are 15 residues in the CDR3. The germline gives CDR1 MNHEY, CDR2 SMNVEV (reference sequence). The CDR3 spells CASSLPGSWANVLTF. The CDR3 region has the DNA TGTGCCAGCAGTTTACCGGGCTCTTGGGCCAACGTCCTGACTTTC.

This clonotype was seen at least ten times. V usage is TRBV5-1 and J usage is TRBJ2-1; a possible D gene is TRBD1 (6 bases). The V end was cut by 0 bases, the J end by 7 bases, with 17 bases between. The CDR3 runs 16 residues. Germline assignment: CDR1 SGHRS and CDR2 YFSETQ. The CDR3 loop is CASSLGGGVSTNEQFF. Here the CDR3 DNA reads TGCGCCAGCAGCTTGGGAGGGGGAGTTTCGACGAATGAGCAGTTCTTC.

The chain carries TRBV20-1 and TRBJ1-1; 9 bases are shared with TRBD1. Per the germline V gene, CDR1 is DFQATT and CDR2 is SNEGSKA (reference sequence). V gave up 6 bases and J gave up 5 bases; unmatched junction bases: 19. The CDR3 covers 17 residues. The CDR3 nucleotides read TGCAGTGCCAGCAGACCGGGACAGGGTCTAGGTAATACTGAAGCTTTCTTT. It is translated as CSASRPGQGLGNTEAFF.

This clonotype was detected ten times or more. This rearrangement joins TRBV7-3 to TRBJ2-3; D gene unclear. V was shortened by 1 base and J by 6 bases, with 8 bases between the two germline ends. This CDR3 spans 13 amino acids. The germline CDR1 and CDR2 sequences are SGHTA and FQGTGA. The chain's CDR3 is CASSLRPGDTQYF. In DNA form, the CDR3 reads TGTGCCAGCAGCTTAAGGCCCGGGGATACGCAGTATTTT.

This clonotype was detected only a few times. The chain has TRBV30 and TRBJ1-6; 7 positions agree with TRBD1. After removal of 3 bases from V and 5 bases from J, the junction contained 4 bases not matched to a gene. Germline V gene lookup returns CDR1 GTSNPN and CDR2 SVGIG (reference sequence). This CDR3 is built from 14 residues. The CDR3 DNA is TGTGCCTGGAGGGGACAGTCGAATAATTCACCCCTCCACTTT. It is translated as CAWRGQSNNSPLHF.

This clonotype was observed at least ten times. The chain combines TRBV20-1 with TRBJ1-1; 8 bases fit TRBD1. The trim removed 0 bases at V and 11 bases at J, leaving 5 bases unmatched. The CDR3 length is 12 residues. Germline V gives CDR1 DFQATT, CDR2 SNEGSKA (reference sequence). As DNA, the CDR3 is TGCAGTGCTAGAGACCAGGACAGGGCGGCTTTCTTT. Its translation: CSARDQDRAAFF.

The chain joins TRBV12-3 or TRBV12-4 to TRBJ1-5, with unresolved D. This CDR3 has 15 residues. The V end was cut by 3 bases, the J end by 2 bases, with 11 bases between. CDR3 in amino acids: CASSFRPSGNQPQHF. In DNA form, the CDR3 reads TGTGCCAGCAGTTTCCGTCCAAGTGGCAATCAGCCCCAGCATTTT.

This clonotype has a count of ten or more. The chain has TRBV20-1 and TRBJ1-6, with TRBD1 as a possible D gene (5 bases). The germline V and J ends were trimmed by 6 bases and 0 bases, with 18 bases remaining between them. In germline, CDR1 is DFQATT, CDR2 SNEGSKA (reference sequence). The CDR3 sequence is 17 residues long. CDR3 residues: CSARRGRDSSYNSPLHF. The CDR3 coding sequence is TGCAGTGCCCGACGGGGACGGGATAGCTCCTATAATTCACCCCTCCACTTT.

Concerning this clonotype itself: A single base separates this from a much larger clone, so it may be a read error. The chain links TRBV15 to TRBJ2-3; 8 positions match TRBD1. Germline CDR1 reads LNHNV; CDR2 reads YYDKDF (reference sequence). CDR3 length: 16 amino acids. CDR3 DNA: TGTGCCACCAGCCTGGACAGGGATTCGTGGGAAGATACGGAGTATTTT. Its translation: CATSLDRDSWEDTEYF.

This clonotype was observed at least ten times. The CDR3 is CASSPQGVTGELFF. CDR3 nucleotide sequence: TGTGCCAGCAGCCCACAGGGAGTTACCGGGGAGCTGTTTTTT. The chain carries TRBV7-2 and TRBJ2-2; TRBD1 is a possible D gene (6 bases). The CDR3 spans 14 residues. Germline lookup yields CDR1 SGHTA and CDR2 FQGNSA. Trimming pared 5 bases from V and 5 bases from J, leaving 12 bases between.

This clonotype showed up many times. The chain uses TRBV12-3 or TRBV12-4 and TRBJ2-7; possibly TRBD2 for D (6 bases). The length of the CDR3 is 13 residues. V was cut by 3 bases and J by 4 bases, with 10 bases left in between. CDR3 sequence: CASSFSGGYEQYF. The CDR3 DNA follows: TGTGCCAGCAGTTTCTCTGGAGGGTACGAGCAGTACTTC.

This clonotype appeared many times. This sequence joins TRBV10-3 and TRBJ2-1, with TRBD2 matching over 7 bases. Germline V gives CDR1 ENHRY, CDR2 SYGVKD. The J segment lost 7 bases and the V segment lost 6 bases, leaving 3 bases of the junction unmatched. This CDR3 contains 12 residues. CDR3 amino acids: CAIRGTTNEQFF. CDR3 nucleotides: TGTGCCATCAGGGGGACTACGAATGAGCAGTTCTTC.